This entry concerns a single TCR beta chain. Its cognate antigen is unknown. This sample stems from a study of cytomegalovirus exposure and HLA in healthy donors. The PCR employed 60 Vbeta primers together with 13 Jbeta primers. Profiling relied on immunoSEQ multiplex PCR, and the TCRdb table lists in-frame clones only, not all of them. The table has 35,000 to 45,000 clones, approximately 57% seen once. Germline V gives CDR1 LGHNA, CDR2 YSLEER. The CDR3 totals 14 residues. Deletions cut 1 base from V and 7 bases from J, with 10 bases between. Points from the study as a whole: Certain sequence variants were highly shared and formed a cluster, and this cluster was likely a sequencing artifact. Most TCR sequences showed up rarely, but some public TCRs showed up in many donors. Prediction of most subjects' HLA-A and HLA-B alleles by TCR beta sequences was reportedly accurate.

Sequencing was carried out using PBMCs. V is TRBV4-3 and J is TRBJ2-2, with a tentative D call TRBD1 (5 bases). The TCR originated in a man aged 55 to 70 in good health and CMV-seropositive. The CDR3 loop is CASSQVAGIGELFF. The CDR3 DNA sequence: TGCGCCAGCAGCCAAGTAGCAGGGATCGGGGAGCTGTTTTTT.